These T cell receptor beta chains were read from a single sample in a study of T cell repertoires in cytomegalovirus infection. Their target antigens are unknown. TCRdb re-analysed the reads in MiXCR, keeping a single row per CDR3 protein. The sample has approximately 990,000 distinct CDR3 sequences, roughly 31% seen once. Sample: cultured CD8+ T cells from PBMCs, taken from culture after CMV antigen stimulation. The receptors come from a human donor in good health (CMV status not recorded). Some clones in this sample may be carry-over from other donors' samples. Both conserved end residues are part of each CDR3. The order of the fields is D gene, clone size, V gene, J gene, CDR3 protein, CDR3 DNA. The D gene is left open where the match is weak. Clone size, where shown, is once, few, many, or a class for clones that have expanded.

-,few,TRBV27,TRBJ1-3,CASSPGGGLWGNTIYF,TGTGCCAGCAGCCCCGGTGGGGGGCTATGGGGAAACACCATATATTTT
-,-,TRBV20-1,TRBJ1-5,CSAPDREWNQPQHF,TGCAGTGCACCGGACAGAGAATGGAATCAGCCCCAGCATTTT
TRBD2,-,TRBV11-3,TRBJ2-5,CASSLRSGGEETQYF,TGTGCCAGCAGCTTAAGGAGCGGGGGGGAAGAGACCCAGTACTTC
TRBD1,-,TRBV6-5,TRBJ1-2,CASRPGTGVYGYTF,TGTGCCAGCAGACCCGGGACAGGGGTCTATGGCTACACCTTC
-,once,TRBV27,TRBJ1-5,CATSGADNQPQHF,TGTGCCACCTCCGGGGCAGATAATCAGCCCCAGCATTTT
-,-,TRBV6-2/TRBV6-3,TRBJ1-6,CASSYSRRAGAINSPLHF,TGTGCCAGCAGTTACTCAAGGCGAGCGGGCGCAATTAATTCACCCCTCCACTTT
-,-,TRBV23-1,TRBJ2-7,CASRGAYF,TGCGCCAGCAGGGGTGCGTACTTC
TRBD1,many,TRBV7-8,TRBJ1-5,CASSLEGQSSNQPQHF,TGTGCCAGCAGCTTAGAGGGACAGAGTTCTAATCAGCCCCAGCATTTT
-,-,TRBV19,TRBJ1-2,CASSRGGDTSNYGYTF,TGTGCCAGTAGTAGAGGTGGGGACACTTCTAACTATGGCTACACCTTC
-,-,TRBV5-5,TRBJ1-2,CASSPEGMVEPATYGYTF,TGTGCCAGCAGCCCCGAGGGTATGGTTGAGCCCGCAACTTATGGCTACACCTTC
TRBD2,many,TRBV7-8,TRBJ2-3,CASSLVAGGRTDTQYF,TGTGCCAGCAGCTTAGTGGCGGGGGGACGCACAGATACGCAGTATTTT
TRBD2,many,TRBV7-6,TRBJ2-5,CASSLDPGGPETQYF,TGTGCCAGCAGCTTAGACCCGGGGGGGCCGGAGACCCAGTACTTC
-,-,TRBV6-2/TRBV6-3,TRBJ2-2,CASSYSTAEGRKAGELFF,TGTGCCAGCAGTTACTCCACGGCGGAGGGGCGGAAGGCCGGGGAGCTGTTTTTT
TRBD2,few,TRBV27,TRBJ2-7,CASSLSGTSVYEQYF,TGTGCCAGCAGTTTATCCGGGACTAGCGTCTACGAGCAGTACTTC
TRBD1,many,TRBV7-2,TRBJ1-2,CASSLNGAGGGYTF,TGTGCCAGCAGCTTAAATGGGGCAGGGGGTGGCTACACCTTC
-,many,TRBV7-2,TRBJ1-5,CASSFSSQNQPQHF,TGTGCCAGCAGCTTCAGCAGTCAGAATCAGCCCCAGCATTTT
-,-,TRBV6-2/TRBV6-3,TRBJ1-1,CASISDSGNTEAFF,TGTGCCAGCATTTCGGACAGCGGAAACACTGAAGCTTTCTTT
-,few,TRBV5-4,TRBJ1-1,CASSLPGRDTEAFF,TGTGCCAGCAGCTTGCCAGGGAGGGACACTGAAGCTTTCTTT
-,few,TRBV27,TRBJ2-3,CASSYRNTDTQYF,TGTGCCAGCAGTTACAGAAACACAGATACGCAGTATTTT
-,many,TRBV19,TRBJ2-1,CASSISGTHNEQFF,TGTGCCAGTAGTATATCAGGAACCCACAATGAGCAGTTCTTC
-,many,TRBV7-8,TRBJ1-2,CASSLEFGGYTF,TGTGCCAGCAGCTTAGAGTTCGGTGGATACACCTTC
TRBD1,-,TRBV20-1,TRBJ1-3,CSASTGEPGNTIYF,TGCAGTGCTAGCACAGGGGAGCCTGGAAACACCATATATTTT
TRBD1,-,TRBV6-5,TRBJ2-1,CASNRGTGKNEQFF,TGTGCCAGCAATCGCGGGACAGGGAAGAATGAGCAGTTCTTC
-,-,TRBV12-3/TRBV12-4,TRBJ2-7,CASSLYGGVSYEQYF,TGTGCCAGCAGTTTATATGGGGGAGTCTCCTACGAGCAGTACTTC
-,-,TRBV28,TRBJ1-3,CASSLRRRISGNTIYF,TGTGCCAGCAGTTTACGAAGGCGGATCTCTGGAAACACCATATATTTT
-,many,TRBV6-5,TRBJ1-1,CASSYSRTVNTEAFF,TGTGCCAGCAGTTACTCTCGGACGGTGAACACTGAAGCTTTCTTT
TRBD1,few,TRBV4-1,TRBJ2-5,CASSQRPTGTVGQETQYF,TGCGCCAGCAGCCAGCGGCCAACCGGGACAGTAGGCCAAGAGACCCAGTACTTC